Below are 18 T cell receptor beta chains sequenced from a single sample in a study of regulatory T cells in long-lasting Graves disease. The sample's time point: newly diagnosed GD, antithyroid drugs for less than 3 months. Making the TCR library involved RNA that had been extracted from PBMCs. Relying on iRepertoire HTBI primers and Arm-PCR of CDR3 regions, the team built TCR beta libraries. TCRdb used MiXCR to reprocess the multiplex PCR reads, holding one entry per CDR3 protein. The sample lists approximately 480,000 distinct CDR3 sequences, 16% occurring once. Separately, the same data were catalogued under a study of T cells in Graves' hyperthyroidism and ophthalmopathy.

The source material was peripheral blood mononuclear cells (PBMCs), sampled at new diagnosis, from a patient treated with antithyroid drugs. These receptors were obtained from a man aged 40-49 years with Graves disease.

This clonotype was observed many times. The chain combines TRBV28 with TRBJ2-7; 7 bases are shared with TRBD1. The V and J ends lost 6 bases and 3 bases, in that order; junction bases with no gene match: 8. CDR1 is MDHEN, CDR2 SYDVKM, per germline. CDR3 length: 14 amino acids. CDR3 residues: CASSRPTGVYEQYF. In DNA form, the CDR3 reads TGTGCCAGCAGCCGTCCAACAGGGGTCTACGAGCAGTACTTC.

The table lists this clonotype with many counts. The chain employs TRBV20-1 and TRBJ1-1; a weak D match, TRBD1 (5 bases). Germline CDR1 is DFQATT and CDR2 is SNEGSKA (reference sequence). There are 11 residues in the CDR3. The V and J ends lost 6 bases and 10 bases respectively, with 15 bases between them. Here the CDR3 DNA reads TGCAGTGCCAGGGACCCACCCCTAGCTTTCTTT. Translating gives CSARDPPLAFF.

This chain links TRBV18 with TRBJ1-1; TRBD1 might be the D (5 bases). The ends were cut back, 1 base at V and 8 bases at J, with 8 bases in the middle. This CDR3 contains 12 residues. CDR1 is KGHSH and CDR2 is LQKENI in the germline V gene. CDR3 amino acids: CASSPLGAEAFF. The CDR3 DNA sequence: TGTGCCAGCTCACCACTAGGGGCCGAAGCTTTCTTT.

This clonotype was picked up a small number of times. The rearrangement uses TRBV6-1 and TRBJ2-5; D not certain. The germline CDR1 and CDR2 sequences are MNHNS and SASEGT. The CDR3 extends over 11 amino acids. V was cut by 8 bases and J by 4 bases, with 8 bases left in between. CDR3 coding DNA: TGTGCCAGCGGGCCAGGAGAGACCCAGTACTTC. It codes for CASGPGETQYF.

This clonotype occurred a few times. The gene calls are TRBV6-2 or TRBV6-3 and TRBJ2-2; no clear D gene. The CDR3 has 14 residues. The germline V gene encodes CDR1 MNHEY and CDR2 SVGEGT. The V end was cut by 5 bases, the J end by 6 bases, with 13 bases between. CDR3 in amino acids: CASSLHISPGELFF. The CDR3, as DNA: TGTGCCAGCAGTCTTCATATTAGCCCCGGGGAGCTGTTTTTT.

Points on this clonotype: A read error is likely, as this CDR3 ends without the conserved phenylalanine or tryptophan. The CDR3 protein is CASGGGYGYTS. In DNA form, the CDR3 reads TGTGCCAGCGGGGGAGGCTATGGCTACACCTCC. This rearrangement joins TRBV12-3 or TRBV12-4 to TRBJ1-2; D is possibly TRBD1 (5 bases). V was cut by 8 bases and J by 4 bases, with 8 bases left in between. CDR3 length: 11 residues.

This clonotype was recorded at least ten times. The V call is TRBV28, the J call TRBJ2-7, with D maybe TRBD1 (5 bases). V lost 6 bases and J 6 bases, leaving 15 bases between the germline ends. This CDR3 region has 13 residues. The germline V gene has CDR1 MDHEN and CDR2 SYDVKM. The DNA of the CDR3 is TGTGCCAGCAGAATGACAGCGCGACTCGAGCAGTACTTC. It specifies CASRMTARLEQYF.

In this sample, this clonotype turned up many times. The genes are TRBV30 and TRBJ1-2; D call uncertain. Germline V lookup: CDR1 GTSNPN, CDR2 SVGIG (reference sequence). V was shortened by 2 bases and J by 3 bases, with 16 bases between the two germline ends. This CDR3 region has 15 residues. CDR3: CAWSWVGRVDYGYTF. CDR3 coding DNA: TGTGCCTGGAGTTGGGTAGGGCGAGTGGACTATGGCTACACCTTC. Supplemented by reference TRBV30 and TRBJ1-2, the full variable domain reads SQTIHQWPATLVQPVGSPLSLECTVEGTSNPNLYWYRQAAGRGLQLLFYSVGIGQISSEVPQNLSASRPQDRQFILSSKKLLLSDSGFYLCAWSWVGRVDYGYTFGSGTRLTVV.

This clonotype was detected only a few times. The chain uses TRBV3-1 and TRBJ1-3, with a weak D call TRBD1 (5 bases). The CDR3 has 14 amino acids. Germline CDR1 is LGHDT and CDR2 is YNNKEL (reference sequence). Trimming took 3 bases from V and 0 from J, leaving 6 bases between them. The CDR3 is CASSHTGSGNTIYF. CDR3 nucleotide sequence: TGTGCCAGCAGCCATACAGGCTCTGGAAACACCATATATTTT. Full variable domain (missing parts from reference TRBV3-1 and TRBJ1-3): DTAVSQTPKYLVTQMGNDKSIKCEQNLGHDTMYWYKQDSKKFLKIMFSYNNKELIINETVPNRFSPKSPDKAHLNLHINSLELGDSAVYFCASSHTGSGNTIYFGEGSWLTVV.

This clonotype was observed at least ten times. The chain employs TRBV2 and TRBJ1-1; D is unclear. The ends were cut back, 7 bases at V and 4 bases at J, with 13 bases in the middle. CDR1 and CDR2 from the germline V gene are SNHLY and FYNNEI. The CDR3 length is 13 residues. For the CDR3, the DNA is TGTGCCAGCACCCCCCTTTGGGGCACTGAAGCTTTCTTT. Amino acid sequence: CASTPLWGTEAFF.

This clonotype showed up many times. This chain links TRBV6-1 with TRBJ2-7, with 13 positions matching TRBD2. Germline V gene data show CDR1 as MNHNS and CDR2 as SASEGT. The V and J ends lost 10 bases and 4 bases, in that order; junction bases with no gene match: 4. This CDR3 region has 13 residues. The CDR3 DNA reads as TGTGCCACCCGGACTAGCGGGAGTTACGAGCAGTACTTC. Amino acids: CATRTSGSYEQYF.

This clonotype was detected ten times or more. This rearrangement joins TRBV27 to TRBJ2-3; D is ambiguous. This CDR3 comprises 15 residues. The V gene's germline CDR1 is MNHEY and CDR2 SMNVEV (reference sequence). V shed 1 base and J shed 0 bases, with 8 bases lying between them. DNA of the CDR3: TGTGCCAGCAGTTTATTGGGGTTCAGCACAGATACGCAGTATTTT. Amino acid sequence: CASSLLGFSTDTQYF.

This clonotype was found a few times. This chain uses TRBV20-1 with TRBJ2-7; TRBD1 matches 9 bases. The V gene end was trimmed by 3 bases and the J gene end by 5 bases; junction bases not matched to a gene: 5. CDR1 is DFQATT, CDR2 SNEGSKA, per germline (reference sequence). The CDR3 is 13 amino acids. Here the CDR3 reads CSARGQGSDEQYF. CDR3 DNA sequence: TGCAGTGCTAGGGGACAGGGTTCAGACGAGCAGTACTTC.

V and J are TRBV19 and TRBJ2-4, with 7 positions matching TRBD1. With V trimmed by 9 bases and J by 2 bases, 4 bases remained unmatched. This CDR3 is 13 amino acids long. The germline gives CDR1 LNHDA, CDR2 SQIVND (reference sequence). The CDR3, as DNA: TGTGCCAGCCAACAGGGGACCAAAAACATTCAGTACTTC. Translating it yields CASQQGTKNIQYF.

This sequence joins TRBV6-2 or TRBV6-3 and TRBJ1-2, with D maybe TRBD1 (5 bases). From germline, CDR1 is MNHEY and CDR2 SVGEGT. The CDR3 extends over 13 amino acids. V gave up 5 bases and J gave up 8 bases, with 15 bases separating them. The CDR3 reads CASSPGTVGGYTF. As DNA, the CDR3 is TGTGCCAGCAGTCCCGGGACGGTCGGGGGCTACACCTTC.

This clonotype appeared many times. The chain combines TRBV11-2 with TRBJ2-1; D remains unclear. Trimming shortened V by 4 bases and J by 15 bases, and 13 bases separated the two germline ends. Looked up from germline, CDR1 is SGHAT and CDR2 is FQNNGV. The CDR3 totals 11 residues. The CDR3 spells CASSSPGPRFF. The DNA for the CDR3 is TGTGCCAGCAGCTCACCGGGCCCGAGGTTCTTC.

This clonotype was seen ten or more times. The chain uses TRBV6-1 and TRBJ1-1; D uncertain. The CDR3 is made up of 11 amino acids. The V end lost 7 bases, the J end lost 5 bases, and 8 bases lay between the germline ends. Germline CDR1 is MNHNS and CDR2 is SASEGT. CDR3 loop: CASTMGTEAFF. Written as DNA, the CDR3 is TGTGCCAGCACTATGGGAACTGAAGCTTTCTTT.

Turning to this clonotype: A read error is possible here, since a much larger clone lies one base away. J is TRBJ1-1 and V is TRBV3-1; no clear D gene. Germline lookup yields CDR1 LGHDT and CDR2 YNNKEL (reference sequence). The CDR3 spans 11 residues. Trimming left V 1 base short and J 6 bases short, with 3 bases between. The CDR3 spells CASSQGSEAFF. The CDR3 DNA reads TGTGCCAGCAGCCAAGGGTCTGAAGCTTTCTTT.